Here is one T cell receptor beta chain with its context. This entry belongs to a study of cytomegalovirus exposure and HLA in healthy donors. Both 60 Vbeta primers and 13 Jbeta primers went into the PCR. TCRdb's table, derived via immunoSEQ multiplex PCR, lists solely in-frame clones and lacks some. The sample includes about 130,000 clones, around 77% of them seen just once. The ends were cut back, 0 bases at V and 3 bases at J, with 9 bases in the middle. CDR3 length equals 14 residues. The germline V gene has CDR1 SNHLY and CDR2 FYNNEI. Sequenced input: PBMCs. The rearrangement uses TRBV2 and TRBJ2-7; D remains ambiguous. The receptor's source is a male donor in good health and CMV-seropositive. CDR3 residues: CASSEATNSYEQYF. The CDR3 region has the DNA TGTGCCAGCAGTGAAGCGACGAACAGCTACGAGCAGTACTTC.